The sequence of this T cell receptor (beta chain) was determined in a study of shared clonotypes between healthy human individuals (dated by TCRdb to 2020 to 2022). Context from the whole study: The cohort comprised two women and three men aged 18 to 49 years. Leukapheresis yielded between about 0.85 and 9 billion PBMCs per donor. To increase sequencing depth and limit assay-specific biases, TCR repertoire library preparation and sequencing were carried out by different laboratories using diverse techniques. Blood TCR repertoires of roughly 5 healthy adults were deeply sequenced to estimate repertoire size and the extent of clonotype sharing between individuals. For each donor, three plates each were used for CD4 naive and CD4 memory, two plates were used for CD8 naive, and one plate was used for CD8 memory. Broader findings and caveats from the paper: Because the study included only a small number of donors, the genetic and exposure-history diversity represented was limited. About 5% of naive CD4, more than 3% of naive CD8, about 2.4% of memory CD4, and 0.4% of memory CD8 clonotypes were shared across several donors. Estimated clonotype richness was generally larger for naive than for memory subsets. Rarefaction of sorted-subset datasets indicated incomplete sequencing despite the large sequencing depth. Sampling was restricted to blood, and TCR repertoires in tissues likely differ from the TCR repertoires found in blood. Clonotypes shared by all four sorted-subset donors showed higher generation probabilities than non-shared clonotypes. Pairwise subsampling led to the expectation that sequencing depth would affect the degree of clonotype sharing among donors.

The donors were healthy, HIV-negative adults with no recently reported acute infections or vaccinations. All donors were Caucasian adults living in Nashville, Tennessee, USA. CD4+ T cells were enriched by magnetic negative selection; naive cells were then positively selected on CD45RA, and the negative fraction formed the memory subset. Blood was obtained by leukapheresis, after which PBMCs were separated by Ficoll-Histopaque density gradient centrifugation and cryopreserved in liquid nitrogen vapor phase. Purity and quantity of every magnetically sorted T cell population were checked by analytical flow cytometry. Genomic DNA was isolated from each sorted fraction and quantified by UV absorbance on a Nanodrop 2000c. Using the deep immunoSEQ assay, multiplex PCR amplified TCR CDR3 regions from genomic DNA. For each cell subset, the extracted genomic DNA was distributed evenly across all wells of several immunoSEQ 96-well plates, and each plate served as one replicate. For sorted subsets, each replicate PCR was loaded with about 0.2 ug genomic DNA, equivalent to about 30,000 T cell genomes. Purified libraries were quantified with a Qubit 3.0 fluorometer, sized on a Bioanalyzer 2100, and re-quantified with the KAPA Library Quantification kit. Each immunoSEQ 96-well plate was sequenced on its own single-read 150-cycle Illumina NextSeq 550 flow cell. The authors' pipeline ran thus. Because the immunoSEQ output held only junctional sequences and lacked quality scores, the filtering could not match the filtering applied to full-length reads. To assign V/J genes and CDR3, sequences were annotated using PyIR, a Python wrapper for IgBLAST v1.9, with IMGT germline references. Reads were filtered out if the reads had weak V/J assignments (E-value above 1e-6), no CDR3, stop codons, out-of-frame junctions, or ambiguous translated residues. V3J clonotypes were defined as sequences sharing an identical inferred V gene, J gene, and CDR3 amino acid sequence. Percentage overlap between repertoires was calculated by dividing the number of shared unique clonotypes by the size of the smaller repertoire. Three approaches were used to assess repertoire richness: RTK rarefaction, the Chao1 estimator, and Recon v2.1 estimates of unobserved clonotypes. OLGA was used to compute generation probabilities for all TCRbeta clonotypes that the gDNA method yielded from a handful of donors. TCRdb mirrors the immuneACCESS table, restricted to in-frame sequences. Some clones are absent from its copies; in checked studies, under half trace to an unresolved V gene, and the reason for the others is unknown. The DNA was the basis for D and trimming; V, J and clone size are from that table. This sample gives a few million clones in total; 85% to 95% of them show up just once. The ten biggest clones cover 0.13% to 0.15% of the sample.

Concerning this clone itself: What antigen it recognizes has not been identified. The sample holds no much larger clone one base away, and base qualities are not on file.

The sequence was collected from a man aged 18 to 30 in good health. Sequenced: naive CD4+ T cells sorted from blood. The meaning of the sample's cell subset or site label: CD45RA+ positively selected.

The CDR3 reads CSVEEAGPNYGYTF. The DNA is as follows: TGCAGCGTTGAAGAGGCAGGCCCGAACTATGGCTACACCTTC. In this chain, TRBV29-1 is recombined with TRBJ1-2, with no reliable assignment of the D segment. Inclusive of the bounding cysteine and phenylalanine, the CDR3 is 14 residues long. Only CDR3 DNA is held: 42 bases, read in frame from base 1. CDR1 and CDR2, per the germline V gene, are SQVTM and ANQGSEA. V is shortened by 0 bases, J by 2 bases, and the region joining them spans 10 bases.